Sequencing of this T cell receptor beta chain was carried out in a study of cytomegalovirus exposure and HLA in healthy donors. About the research overall: Of the donors genotyped, approximately 400 in all, about 76% fell in the Caucasian-associated ancestry cluster.

PCR primers comprised 60 Vbeta and 13 Jbeta primers. In the original analysis: Among the unique TCR beta chains that a later analysis counted, about 81 million in all, about 11 million were shared. Profiling relied on immunoSEQ multiplex PCR, and the TCRdb table lists in-frame clones only, not all of them. V, J and clone size were drawn from that table, and D and trimming were deduced from the DNA. The profile shows around 150,000 clones, nearly 80% of them singletons. Findings of the study overall: With later analysis, a missense DCLRE1C variant became linked to TCR beta V- and J-gene trimming.

The germline gives CDR1 DFQATT, CDR2 SNEGSKA (reference sequence). The CDR3 runs 11 residues. Trimming pared 7 bases from V and 4 bases from J, leaving 10 bases between. About this clone: What it binds is unknown.

V gene TRBV20-1 combines with J gene TRBJ2-5; no reliable D call. The sequence was obtained from a woman between 25 and 40 years old in good health and CMV-seronegative. Sequenced: PBMCs. CDR3 loop: CSGPLGETQYF. DNA for the CDR3: TGCAGTGGTCCCCTAGGAGAGACCCAGTACTTC.